This TCR beta chain was observed in a study of blood T cells in healthy people across ages. For the study at large: Per two T cells, about one barcoded beta molecule was captured through template switching.

Alongside a J-beta primer mix, a sample-barcoded 5' primer served in a second PCR lasting roughly 7 to 11 cycles. Every cDNA molecule bore a tag from a template-switch adaptor containing 12 random nucleotides. TCRdb analysed the 5' RACE reads with MiXCR anew, one entry per CDR3 protein. The table includes approximately 1.5 million distinct CDR3 sequences, approximately 39% detected once. The CDR3 is made up of 13 amino acids. Germline V gene sequence: CDR1 ENHRY, CDR2 SYGVKD. Trimming took 3 bases from V and 7 from J, leaving 10 bases between them. Study conclusions and caveats: Estimated diversity across one million T cells was deemed an underestimate.

Details on this clonotype: Its antigen is as yet unknown.

V usage is TRBV10-3 and J usage is TRBJ1-5, with D uncertain. The source is a woman under 30 in good health. The sample taken for sequencing was blood. The CDR3 DNA follows: TGTGCCATCAGTGATTCTGGGCGGCAGCCCCAGCATTTT. It is translated as CAISDSGRQPQHF.